Listed here are 26 T cell receptor beta chains from one sample, sequenced in a study of T cell therapy after organ transplantation. Time point in this sample: 20-29 weeks after completion of therapy. These TCRs' antigens remain unknown. The assay was immunoSEQ multiplex PCR, and TCRdb's table has in-frame clones only and misses some. The sample has around 19,000 clones, 84% seen once. The specimen comprised CD8+ T cells from blood, sampled after autologous CMV-specific T cell therapy. Receptors were obtained from a human patient who had received a solid organ transplant and had CMV disease. Some T cells here may be from the graft donor.

V usage is TRBV7-9 and J usage is TRBJ2-5, with 7 nucleotides matching TRBD1. Germline V lookup: CDR1 SEHNR, CDR2 FQNEAQ (reference sequence). J lost 0 bases, V lost 6 bases, and 7 bases had no gene match. The CDR3 spans 15 residues. For the CDR3, the DNA is TGTGCCAGCAGTTTGCGACAGGGCGACCAAGAGACCCAGTACTTC. Protein product: CASSLRQGDQETQYF.

V usage is TRBV19 and J usage is TRBJ1-1; D gene ambiguous. Between the trimmed V and J ends, which lost 5 bases and 10 bases, there was a span of 14 bases. Germline V gene data show CDR1 as LNHDA and CDR2 as SQIVND (reference sequence). The CDR3 has 12 amino acids. The DNA of the CDR3 is TGTGCCAGTAGTGTTGACATCCGGGGAGCTTTCTTT. This sequence encodes CASSVDIRGAFF. Complete variable domain (other parts from reference TRBV19 and TRBJ1-1): DGGITQSPKYLFRKEGQNVTLSCEQNLNHDAMYWYRQDPGQGLRLIYYSQIVNDFQKGDIAEGYSVSREKKESFPLTVTSAQKNPTAFYLCASSVDIRGAFFGQGTRLTVV.

The rearrangement joins TRBV30 to TRBJ2-7, with 8 bases aligning to TRBD1. The ends lost 6 bases at V and 2 bases at J; junction bases unmatched: 6. Germline assignment: CDR1 GTSNPN and CDR2 SVGIG (reference sequence). This CDR3 comprises 13 residues. In DNA form, the CDR3 reads TGTGCCTGTTACAGGGGGGACACCTACGAGCAGTACTTC. Protein: CACYRGDTYEQYF.

The V call is TRBV4-1, the J call TRBJ1-2, with TRBD1 identical over 7 bases. Germline assignment: CDR1 MGHRA and CDR2 YSYEKL. V lost 4 bases, J lost 3 bases, and 5 bases stayed unmatched. The CDR3 covers 14 residues. The CDR3, as DNA: TGCGCCAGCAGCCTTAGGACAGGACACTATGGCTACACCTTC. Translated, it gives CASSLRTGHYGYTF.

This sequence joins TRBV9 and TRBJ1-4; 9 nucleotides line up with TRBD1. Germline V lookup: CDR1 SGDLS, CDR2 YYNGEE. J gave up 7 bases and V 4 bases, and 11 bases lay outside the gene matches. The CDR3 covers 16 residues. CDR3 residues: CASSTSTGGLAEKLFF. CDR3 nucleotide sequence: TGTGCCAGCAGCACCAGTACAGGGGGCTTGGCTGAAAAACTGTTTTTT.

The chain links TRBV18 to TRBJ2-5, with TRBD2 matching over 9 bases. The ends lost 1 base at V and 1 base at J; junction bases unmatched: 4. The CDR3 length is 16 residues. Germline-derived CDR1 and CDR2 are KGHSH and LQKENI. CDR3: CASSPLKAGGQETQYF. The CDR3 DNA follows: TGTGCCAGCTCACCACTGAAAGCGGGGGGCCAAGAGACCCAGTACTTC.

The gene calls are TRBV5-8 and TRBJ1-2; D gene unclear. This CDR3 spans 16 amino acids. V was cut by 2 bases and J by 0 bases, with 14 bases left in between. Germline V gene lookup returns CDR1 SGHTS and CDR2 YDEGEE. The CDR3 sequence: CASSFRTALANYGYTF. The CDR3 DNA is TGTGCCAGCAGCTTTCGGACGGCTCTAGCTAACTATGGCTACACCTTC. Variable domain in full (rest from reference TRBV5-8 and TRBJ1-2): EAGVTQSPTHLIKTRGQQATLRCSPISGHTSVYWYQQALGLGLQFLLWYDEGEERNRGNFPPRFSGRQFPNYSSELNVNALELEDSALYLCASSFRTALANYGYTFGSGTRLTVV.

This chain connects TRBV18 to TRBJ1-5, with D tentatively TRBD1 (5 bases). Germline assignment: CDR1 KGHSH and CDR2 LQKENI. Trimming removed 6 bases from V and 2 bases from J, with 11 bases in between. This CDR3 has 14 residues. CDR3: CASSPGQGNQPQHF. CDR3 sequence (DNA): TGTGCCAGCTCGCCAGGGCAAGGCAATCAGCCCCAGCATTTT.

This clone came up once. J is TRBJ2-7 and V is TRBV4-2, with 7 bases identical to TRBD1. The germline gives CDR1 LGHNA, CDR2 YNFKEQ. The CDR3 runs 14 residues. The junction had 6 bases not matched to a gene; V was cut back by 3 bases and J by 4 bases. The DNA of the CDR3 is TGTGCCAGCAGCCACCGGGACAGCTTTTACGAGCAGTACTTC. This translates into CASSHRDSFYEQYF.

This clone was recorded a few times. The V gene is TRBV2, the J gene TRBJ2-7, with D maybe TRBD1 (5 bases). The CDR3 has 14 residues. Trimming shortened V by 6 bases and J by 3 bases, and 15 bases separated the two germline ends. Per germline, CDR1 SNHLY and CDR2 FYNNEI. The CDR3: CASRPDSTYYEQYF. CDR3 bases: TGTGCCAGCAGACCTGACAGCACCTACTACGAGCAGTACTTC. The entire variable domain, with the rest obtained from reference TRBV2 and TRBJ2-7, is as follows: EPEVTQTPSHQVTQMGQEVILRCVPISNHLYFYWYRQILGQKVEFLVSFYNNEISEKSEIFDDQFSVERPDGSNFTLKIRSTKLEDSAMYFCASRPDSTYYEQYFGPGTRLTVT.

This chain joins TRBV30 and TRBJ1-2; 10 bases are a match to TRBD1. Losses at the gene ends were 0 bases for V and 4 bases for J; bases not matched to a gene: 5. The CDR3 covers 15 residues. Germline V gives CDR1 GTSNPN, CDR2 SVGIG (reference sequence). The CDR3 region is CAWSVGTGAAYGYTF. The CDR3 nucleotides are TGTGCCTGGAGTGTCGGGACAGGGGCGGCCTATGGCTACACCTTC.

The chain links TRBV5-1 to TRBJ2-6; D uncertain. The CDR3 spans 18 residues. Germline V gene data show CDR1 as SGHRS and CDR2 as YFSETQ. The germline V and J ends were trimmed by 1 base and 0 bases, with 14 bases remaining between them. Here the CDR3 DNA reads TGCGCCAGCAGCTTGAACACGGCCGCCCTCTCTGGGGCCAACGTCCTGACTTTC. Protein: CASSLNTAALSGANVLTF.

This clone was seen more than once but under ten times. This chain connects TRBV19 to TRBJ1-1; D not certain. Germline assignment: CDR1 LNHDA and CDR2 SQIVND (reference sequence). CDR3 size: 12 residues. Trimming took 6 bases from V and 6 from J, leaving 11 bases between them. Written as DNA, the CDR3 is TGTGCCAGTAGCTCAGGCTTCTCTGAAGCTTTCTTT. Encoded protein: CASSSGFSEAFF.

The rearrangement links TRBV7-9 to TRBJ1-6; D perhaps matches TRBD1 (6 bases). Trimming took 5 bases from V and 9 from J, leaving 14 bases between them. CDR1 and CDR2 (germline): SEHNR, FQNEAQ (reference sequence). The CDR3 totals 14 residues. The CDR3 bases are TGTGCCAGCAGCCTGGACAGAATACTTTCACCCCTCCACTTT. Its translation is CASSLDRILSPLHF.

In this sample, this clone turned up a few times. This sequence joins TRBV11-2 and TRBJ1-1; D gene uncertain. V lost 3 bases and J lost 1, with 6 bases in between. The CDR3 extends over 13 amino acids. Germline-derived CDR1 and CDR2 are SGHAT and FQNNGV. CDR3 residues: CASSFLRNTEAFF. The CDR3 DNA sequence: TGTGCCAGCAGCTTTTTGCGGAACACTGAAGCTTTCTTT.

CDR3: CASSPTSGTTDTQYF. In DNA, the CDR3 is TGTGCCAGCAGTCCAACTAGCGGGACTACAGATACGCAGTATTTT. The V gene is TRBV6-4, the J gene TRBJ2-3; 10 bases are a match to TRBD2. V shed 5 bases and J 3 bases; nucleotides not matched to a gene: 5. This CDR3 has 15 residues. Germline assignment: CDR1 MRHNA and CDR2 SNTAGT.

The J gene is TRBJ2-7, the V gene TRBV12-5, with a weak D call TRBD2 (5 bases). The CDR3 consists of 15 residues. From germline, CDR1 is LGHNT and CDR2 FRNRAP. V gave up 3 bases and J gave up 7 bases, with 19 bases separating them. The CDR3 nucleotides read TGTGCTAGTGGTTTTAGTGGGGAGAGCCCTGGAGAGCAGTACTTC. This sequence encodes CASGFSGESPGEQYF. Full variable domain (rest looked up from reference TRBV12-5 and TRBJ2-7): DARVTQTPRHKVTEMGQEVTMRCQPILGHNTVFWYRQTMMQGLELLAYFRNRAPLDDSGMPKDRFSAEMPDATLATLKIQPSEPRDSAVYFCASGFSGESPGEQYFGPGTRLTVT.

This clone counts as medium-sized (0.01 to 0.1%). The V call is TRBV15, the J call TRBJ2-7; no clear D. V dropped 6 bases and J dropped 0 bases, with 9 bases sitting between them. The CDR3 extends over 13 amino acids. The germline V gene has CDR1 LNHNV and CDR2 YYDKDF (reference sequence). The CDR3 sequence is CATSQDSSYEQYF. CDR3 in DNA: TGTGCCACCAGTCAGGATAGCTCCTACGAGCAGTACTTC.

The V call is TRBV6-5, the J call TRBJ2-7; 10 bases are a match to TRBD1. The germline gives CDR1 MNHEY, CDR2 SVGAGI. The CDR3 is made up of 15 amino acids. Trimming removed 5 bases from V and 3 bases from J; junction bases left unmatched: 7. The DNA of the CDR3 is TGTGCCAGCAGTCCCGGGACAGGGGTATACTACGAGCAGTACTTC. This translates into CASSPGTGVYYEQYF.

The rearrangement links TRBV9 to TRBJ1-2, with 9 bases that match TRBD1. The CDR3 has 17 residues. J lost 3 bases, V lost 0 bases, and 9 bases had no gene match. Germline V gene data show CDR1 as SGDLS and CDR2 as YYNGEE. Here the CDR3 reads CASSVAPRTGADYGYTF. Written as DNA, the CDR3 is TGTGCCAGCAGCGTAGCTCCTCGGACAGGGGCGGACTATGGCTACACCTTC.

J is TRBJ1-5 and V is TRBV9; possible D gene TRBD1, 5 bases. Deletions cut 3 bases from V and 5 bases from J, with 12 bases between. Germline loops: CDR1 SGDLS, CDR2 YYNGEE. CDR3 length: 14 residues. The CDR3 nucleotides are TGTGCCAGCAGCGACCGGGACGGATATCAGCCCCAGCATTTT. Protein sequence: CASSDRDGYQPQHF.

This chain connects TRBV4-1 to TRBJ1-3; TRBD1 aligns across 7 bases. Germline-derived CDR1 and CDR2 are MGHRA and YSYEKL. J was trimmed by 0 bases and V by 2 bases; bases with no gene match: 7. The CDR3 is 17 amino acids. CDR3 sequence reads: CASSQYGTASSGNTIYF. The CDR3 DNA sequence: TGCGCCAGCAGCCAATACGGGACAGCGAGCTCTGGAAACACCATATATTTT.

Only one count was recorded for this clone. The V gene is TRBV27, the J gene TRBJ2-7, with D perhaps TRBD1 (5 bases). The V end lost 7 bases, the J end lost 3 bases, and 10 bases lay between the germline ends. The germline gives CDR1 MNHEY, CDR2 SMNVEV (reference sequence). There are 12 residues in the CDR3. CDR3 in amino acids: CASTDIYYEQYF. CDR3 nucleotide sequence: TGTGCCAGCACGGACATATACTACGAGCAGTACTTC.

This clone appeared once. The genes are TRBV11-2 and TRBJ1-2; TRBD1 is a possible D gene (6 bases). Germline loops: CDR1 SGHAT, CDR2 FQNNGV. CDR3 length: 14 residues. V lost 5 bases to trimming and J lost 4 bases, with 14 bases between them. This CDR3 reads CASSVGDTTYGYTF. DNA for the CDR3: TGTGCCAGCAGCGTAGGGGACACGACCTATGGCTACACCTTC.

Regarding this clone: Different DNA sequences within this sample yield the same CDR3. This sequence joins TRBV28 and TRBJ2-7, with 7 bases aligning to TRBD2. The ends lost 2 bases at V and 5 bases at J; junction bases unmatched: 6. The CDR3 is 14 amino acids. The germline V gene has CDR1 MDHEN and CDR2 SYDVKM. CDR3 DNA sequence: TGTGCCAGCAGTTTAGGCGGGAGTCAAGACGAGCAGTACTTC. This translates into CASSLGGSQDEQYF.

The CDR3 sequence is CASSQVFPGELFF. The CDR3 bases are TGCGCCAGCAGCCAAGTTTTCCCCGGGGAGCTGTTTTTT. The chain links TRBV4-1 to TRBJ2-2; D is unclear. The CDR3 sequence is 13 residues long. V was pared by 1 base and J by 6 bases, with 6 bases between. Germline V CDR1 and CDR2: MGHRA, YSYEKL.